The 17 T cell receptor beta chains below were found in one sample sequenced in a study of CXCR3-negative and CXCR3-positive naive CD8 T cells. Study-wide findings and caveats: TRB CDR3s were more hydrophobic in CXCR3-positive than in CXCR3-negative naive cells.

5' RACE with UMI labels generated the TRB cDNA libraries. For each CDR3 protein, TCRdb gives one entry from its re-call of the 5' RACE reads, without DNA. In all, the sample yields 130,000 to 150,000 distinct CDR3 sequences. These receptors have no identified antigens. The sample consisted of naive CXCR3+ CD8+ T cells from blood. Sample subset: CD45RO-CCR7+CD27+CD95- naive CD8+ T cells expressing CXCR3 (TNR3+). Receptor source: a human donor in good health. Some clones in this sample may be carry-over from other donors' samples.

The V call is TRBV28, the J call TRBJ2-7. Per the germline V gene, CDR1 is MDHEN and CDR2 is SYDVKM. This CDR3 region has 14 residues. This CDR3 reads CASSFFTPSYEQYF. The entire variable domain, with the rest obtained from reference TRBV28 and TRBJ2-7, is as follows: DVKVTQSSRYLVKRTGEKVFLECVQDMDHENMFWYRQDPGLGLRLIYFSYDVKMKEKGDIPEGYSVSREKKERFSLILESASTNQTSMYLCASSFFTPSYEQYFGPGTRLTVT.

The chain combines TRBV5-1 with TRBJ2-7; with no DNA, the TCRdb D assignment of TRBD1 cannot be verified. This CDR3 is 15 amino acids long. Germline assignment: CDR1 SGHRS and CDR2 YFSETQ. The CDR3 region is CASSLGLGVTYEQYF. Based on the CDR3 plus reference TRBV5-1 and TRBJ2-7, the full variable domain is KAGVTQTPRYLIKTRGQQVTLSCSPISGHRSVSWYQQTPGQGLQFLFEYFSETQRNKGNFPGRFSGRQFSNSRSEMNVSTLELGDSALYLCASSLGLGVTYEQYFGPGTRLTVT.

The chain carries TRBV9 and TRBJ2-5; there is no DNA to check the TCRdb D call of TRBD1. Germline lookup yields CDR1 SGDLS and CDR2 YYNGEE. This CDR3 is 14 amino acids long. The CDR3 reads CASSGGTGVKTQYF.

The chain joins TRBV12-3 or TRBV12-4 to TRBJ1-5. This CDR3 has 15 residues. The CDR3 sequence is CASSLGGVNNQPQHF.

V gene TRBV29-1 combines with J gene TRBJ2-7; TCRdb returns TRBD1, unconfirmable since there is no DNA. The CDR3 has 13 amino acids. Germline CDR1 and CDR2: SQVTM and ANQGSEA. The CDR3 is CSVKGQGLYEQYF.

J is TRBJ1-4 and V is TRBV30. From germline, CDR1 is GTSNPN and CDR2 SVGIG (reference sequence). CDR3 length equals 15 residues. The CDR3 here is CAAVAGEDLGEKLFF.

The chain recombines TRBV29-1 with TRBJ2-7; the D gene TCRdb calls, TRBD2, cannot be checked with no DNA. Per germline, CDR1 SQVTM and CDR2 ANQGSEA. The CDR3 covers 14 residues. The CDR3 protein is CSVTGGSRSYEQYF.

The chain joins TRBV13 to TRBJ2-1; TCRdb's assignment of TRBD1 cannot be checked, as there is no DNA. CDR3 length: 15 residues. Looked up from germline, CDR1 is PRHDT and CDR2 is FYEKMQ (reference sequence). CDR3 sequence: CASTPAPGDNNEQFF.

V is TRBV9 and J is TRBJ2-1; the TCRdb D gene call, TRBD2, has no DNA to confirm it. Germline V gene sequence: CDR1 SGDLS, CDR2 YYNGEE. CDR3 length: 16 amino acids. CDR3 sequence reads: CASSVEGGRGYNEQFF.

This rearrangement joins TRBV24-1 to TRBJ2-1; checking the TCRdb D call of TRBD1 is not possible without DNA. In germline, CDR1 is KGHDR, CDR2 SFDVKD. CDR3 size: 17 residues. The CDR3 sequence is CATSDLGTGEFGNEQFF.

CDR3 residues: CSVDCPKNTEAFF. The chain employs TRBV29-1 and TRBJ1-1. From germline, CDR1 is SQVTM and CDR2 ANQGSEA. CDR3 length: 13 residues.

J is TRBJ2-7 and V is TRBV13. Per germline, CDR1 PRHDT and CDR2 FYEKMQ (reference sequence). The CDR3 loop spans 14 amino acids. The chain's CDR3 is CASSSLGYPYEQYF.

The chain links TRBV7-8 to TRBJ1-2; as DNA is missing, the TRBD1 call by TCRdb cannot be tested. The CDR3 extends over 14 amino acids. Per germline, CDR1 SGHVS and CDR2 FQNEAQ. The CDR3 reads CASTSTGSNYGYTF. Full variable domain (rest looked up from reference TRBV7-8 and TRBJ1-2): GAGVSQSPRYKVAKRGQDVALRCDPISGHVSLFWYQQALGQGPEFLTYFQNEAQLDKSGLPSDRFFAERPEGSVSTLKIQRTQQEDSAVYLCASTSTGSNYGYTFGSGTRLTVV.

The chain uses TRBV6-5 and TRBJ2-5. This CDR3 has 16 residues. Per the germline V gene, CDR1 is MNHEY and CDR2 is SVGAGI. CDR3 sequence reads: CASSYSPFGGQETQYF.

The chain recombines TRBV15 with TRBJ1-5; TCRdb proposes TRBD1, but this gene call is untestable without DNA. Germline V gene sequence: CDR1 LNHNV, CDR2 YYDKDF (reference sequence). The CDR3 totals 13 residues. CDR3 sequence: CATSRQGNQPQHF.

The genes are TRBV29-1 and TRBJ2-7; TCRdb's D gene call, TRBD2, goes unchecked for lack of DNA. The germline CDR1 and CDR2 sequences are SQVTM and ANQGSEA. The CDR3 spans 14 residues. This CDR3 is CSVAHAAGGYEQYF.

The chain's CDR3 is CASSGTGDEQFF. This rearrangement joins TRBV10-2 to TRBJ2-1; TCRdb picks TRBD1, but there is no DNA to check that call. Germline V gives CDR1 WSHSY, CDR2 SAAADI. The CDR3 loop spans 12 amino acids.